This TCR beta chain was profiled in a study of regulatory T cells in long-lasting Graves disease. Background on the study: The study enrolled newly diagnosed Graves' patients on antithyroid drugs under 3 months.

Notes on the study in general: Patients with persistent disease shared over 2,500 public clonotypes, outpacing the roughly 870 shared by new patients.

CDR3 regions were amplified by Arm-PCR using iRepertoire HTBI primers to build TCR beta libraries. TCRdb itself ran the multiplex PCR reads through MiXCR, one entry per CDR3 protein. The data contain 400,000 to 500,000 distinct CDR3 sequences, just under 15% of them seen just once; the ten biggest clones take up 15% to 20%. The time point denotes: newly diagnosed GD, antithyroid drugs for less than 3 months. The TCR library was made from RNA that had been extracted from PBMCs in TRIzol. American Thyroid Association guidelines served as the basis for diagnosing Graves' disease. In this sample, this clonotype turned up a few times. Its antigen is unidentified. V was pared by 6 bases and J by 0 bases, with 11 bases between. The CDR3 loop spans 14 amino acids. Per the germline V gene, CDR1 is SQVTM and CDR2 is ANQGSEA. These data were also reused for a study on T cells in Graves' hyperthyroidism and ophthalmopathy.

The TCR was taken from a woman in her twenties or thirties with Graves disease. The chain carries TRBV29-1 and TRBJ1-4; maybe TRBD1 (5 bases). This material consisted of peripheral blood mononuclear cells (PBMCs), taken at new diagnosis, from a patient treated with antithyroid drugs. The CDR3 protein is CSVGDLATNEKLFF. The DNA for the CDR3 is TGCAGCGTCGGGGACCTTGCAACTAATGAAAAACTGTTTTTT.